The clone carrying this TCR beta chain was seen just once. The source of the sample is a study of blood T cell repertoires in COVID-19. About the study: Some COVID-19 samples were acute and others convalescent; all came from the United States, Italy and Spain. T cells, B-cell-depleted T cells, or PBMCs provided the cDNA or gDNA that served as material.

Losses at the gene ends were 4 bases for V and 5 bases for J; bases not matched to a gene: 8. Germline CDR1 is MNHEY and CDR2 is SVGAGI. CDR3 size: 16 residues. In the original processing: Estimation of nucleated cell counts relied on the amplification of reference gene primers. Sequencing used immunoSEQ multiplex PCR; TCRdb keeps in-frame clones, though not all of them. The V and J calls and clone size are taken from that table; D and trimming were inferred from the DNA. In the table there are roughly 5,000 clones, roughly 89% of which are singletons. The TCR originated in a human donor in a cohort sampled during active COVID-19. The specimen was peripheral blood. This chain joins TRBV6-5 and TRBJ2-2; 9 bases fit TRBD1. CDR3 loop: CASSSAGTGSTGELFF. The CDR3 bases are TGTGCCAGCAGTTCGGCCGGGACAGGGTCAACCGGGGAGCTGTTTTTT.